The rows below give T cell receptor beta chains drawn from one sample of a study of T cells after yellow fever vaccination. Via MiXCR, TCRdb re-called the 5' RACE reads, giving one row per CDR3 protein. The profile shows fewer than 450,000 distinct CDR3 sequences, about 7.8% of them singletons. The specimen was PBMCs, collected approximately 47 days after the first yellow fever vaccination. The receptors originated from a man aged 18 to 35 who received the YFV17D yellow fever vaccine. The CDR3 runs from the conserved cysteine through the conserved F or W. Each record gives: J gene, D gene, clone size, V gene, CDR3 DNA, CDR3 protein. The D gene is left open where the match is weak. A row's size may be missing; if present it is once, few, many or a size class.

TRBJ2-2,NA,NA,TRBV6-4,TGTGCCAGCAGTGAACAGGGCGGAATTGGCGGGGAGCTGTTTTTT,CASSEQGGIGGELFF
TRBJ2-5,TRBD2,many,TRBV7-8,TGTGCCAGCAGCTTTCGTCTAGCGGGGGCCAAAGAGACCCAGTACTTC,CASSFRLAGAKETQYF
TRBJ2-1,TRBD2,NA,TRBV5-5,TGTGCCAGCGGACCGGGACTAGGAAACAATGAGCAGTTCTTC,CASGPGLGNNEQFF
TRBJ1-1,TRBD1,NA,TRBV12-3/TRBV12-4,TGTGCCAGCAGTGCCGGGACAGGGTGGACTGAAGCTTTCTTT,CASSAGTGWTEAFF
TRBJ2-1,NA,NA,TRBV4-1,TGCGCCAGCAGCCAAGTCCGGGCAGGGAACTCCTACAATGAGCAGTTCTTC,CASSQVRAGNSYNEQFF
TRBJ1-2,NA,few,TRBV12-3/TRBV12-4,TGTGCCAGCAGTACGGGGGGGTCTGGCTACACCTTC,CASSTGGSGYTF
TRBJ2-5,NA,NA,TRBV4-3,TGCGCCAGCAGCCAAGATCGGGTCAGCCAAGAGACCCAGTACTTC,CASSQDRVSQETQYF
TRBJ2-1,NA,NA,TRBV5-5,TGTGCCAGCATCGCCTTCTCGAGCTCCTACAATGAGCAGTTCTTC,CASIAFSSSYNEQFF
TRBJ2-3,NA,NA,TRBV12-3/TRBV12-4,TGTGCCAGCAGTTTACGAGGGGTCCCAGATACGCAGTATTTT,CASSLRGVPDTQYF
TRBJ2-3,NA,NA,TRBV7-2,TGTGCCAGCAGCTTAGCGGGACGGGCAGATACGCAGTATTTT,CASSLAGRADTQYF
TRBJ2-4,TRBD1,few,TRBV7-9,TGTGCCAGCAGCCCGGGGACAGGGCGATCCAAAAACATTCAGTACTTC,CASSPGTGRSKNIQYF
TRBJ1-4,NA,few,TRBV6-6,TGTGCCAGCGAGGACAGCACTAATGAAAAACTGTTTTTT,CASEDSTNEKLFF
TRBJ1-2,TRBD1,few,TRBV4-1,TGCGCCAGCAGCCTGGCAGGGGGCAGCTATGGCTACACCTTC,CASSLAGGSYGYTF
TRBJ1-5,NA,NA,TRBV10-3,TGTGCCATCAGTGAGGTGGGGGGTAGCAATCAGCCCCAGCATTTT,CAISEVGGSNQPQHF
TRBJ1-2,NA,few,TRBV7-2,TGTGCCAGCAGCTTAGGGTTGGCAGGGCGAAACTATGGCTACACCTTC,CASSLGLAGRNYGYTF
TRBJ1-6,TRBD1,many,TRBV9,TGTGCCAGCAGCGCGGGGACAGGGAATTCACCCCTCCACTTT,CASSAGTGNSPLHF